The rows below give T cell receptor beta chains drawn from one sample of a study of tumor and adjacent non-tumor tissue in lung cancer. Each CDR3 protein is one row after TCRdb ran MiXCR on the multiplex PCR reads. This table has over 110,000 distinct CDR3 sequences, around 65% appearing once. Material for sequencing was lung tumor tissue. These receptors were obtained from a man between 60 and 75 years old with small cell lung cancer. Both conserved end residues are part of each CDR3. Fields, in order: V gene, J gene, D gene, clone size, CDR3 protein, CDR3 DNA. A D gene is named only where the DNA matches it firmly. Size is omitted from some rows. Given values are once, few, many or a class for expanded clones.

v_call: TRBV6-2/TRBV6-3
j_call: TRBJ2-1
d_call: -
clone_size: -
cdr3_aa: CASTTGPNNGQLF
cdr3_nt: TGTGCCAGCACTACCGGTCCTAACAATGGGCAGCTCTTC

v_call: TRBV20-1
j_call: TRBJ2-1
d_call: TRBD2
clone_size: -
cdr3_aa: CSAESGTSGYNDQFF
cdr3_nt: TGCAGTGCAGAGTCCGGGACTAGCGGTTACAATGATCAGTTCTTC

v_call: TRBV20-1
j_call: TRBJ1-6
d_call: -
clone_size: -
cdr3_aa: CSARGARAYSPLHF
cdr3_nt: TGCAGTGCTAGGGGTGCAAGGGCGTATTCACCCCTCCACTTT

v_call: TRBV6-5
j_call: TRBJ2-1
d_call: -
clone_size: many
cdr3_aa: CASSYGGSGLNEQFF
cdr3_nt: TGTGCCAGCAGTTACGGAGGCTCAGGATTGAATGAGCAGTTCTTC

v_call: TRBV4-1
j_call: TRBJ2-1
d_call: TRBD2
clone_size: many
cdr3_aa: CASSPPGTSGNNEQFF
cdr3_nt: TGCGCCAGCAGCCCACCAGGGACTAGCGGAAACAATGAGCAGTTCTTC

v_call: TRBV4-2
j_call: TRBJ2-1
d_call: -
clone_size: -
cdr3_aa: CDSSPGNYNEQFF
cdr3_nt: TGTGACAGCTCTCCGGGAAACTACAATGAGCAGTTCTTC

v_call: TRBV28
j_call: TRBJ2-3
d_call: TRBD2
clone_size: -
cdr3_aa: CACRVGAGGPSTQYF
cdr3_nt: TGTGCCTGTAGGGTGGGAGCGGGAGGACCGAGTACGCAGTATTTT

v_call: TRBV20-1
j_call: TRBJ2-5
d_call: -
clone_size: many
cdr3_aa: CSARTSKETQYF
cdr3_nt: TGCAGTGCTCGAACGTCGAAAGAGACCCAGTACTTC

v_call: TRBV6-1
j_call: TRBJ2-2
d_call: -
clone_size: -
cdr3_aa: CASRPGWGREELFF
cdr3_nt: TGTGCTAGCAGGCCTGGGTGGGGCCGAGAGGAGCTGTTTTTT

v_call: TRBV11-2
j_call: TRBJ1-1
d_call: -
clone_size: -
cdr3_aa: CDSSLGGDGTEAFF
cdr3_nt: TGTGACAGCAGCTTAGGCGGGGATGGTACTGAAGCTTTCTTT

v_call: TRBV29-1
j_call: TRBJ2-3
d_call: -
clone_size: -
cdr3_aa: CSVIDTESTDSQYF
cdr3_nt: TGCAGCGTTATAGATACAGAGAGCACAGATAGTCAGTATTTT

v_call: TRBV20-1
j_call: TRBJ2-5
d_call: -
clone_size: -
cdr3_aa: CSARALARETHYF
cdr3_nt: TGCAGTGCTAGGGCCCTAGCAAGGGAGACCCACTACTTC

v_call: TRBV11-1
j_call: TRBJ2-1
d_call: TRBD2
clone_size: -
cdr3_aa: CASSTRQRGNKEQFF
cdr3_nt: TGTGCCAGCAGTACCCGACAGCGGGGCAACAAAGAGCAGTTCTTC

v_call: TRBV25-1
j_call: TRBJ2-3
d_call: -
clone_size: -
cdr3_aa: CASSFPSEGTDTQYF
cdr3_nt: TGTGCCAGCTCCTTTCCTAGCGAAGGCACAGATACGCAGTATTTT

v_call: TRBV5-6
j_call: TRBJ2-6
d_call: -
clone_size: -
cdr3_aa: CASSDLWPSGSGANVLTF
cdr3_nt: TGTGCCAGCAGCGACCTGTGGCCGAGCGGCTCTGGGGCCAACGTCCTGACTTTC

v_call: TRBV7-8
j_call: TRBJ2-3
d_call: -
clone_size: -
cdr3_aa: CASSLDRIDTQYF
cdr3_nt: TGTGCCAGCAGCTTAGATAGGATAGATACGCAGTATTTT

v_call: TRBV10-3
j_call: TRBJ2-1
d_call: TRBD2
clone_size: few
cdr3_aa: CAISEASGRSNEQFF
cdr3_nt: TGTGCCATCAGTGAGGCTAGCGGGAGGAGCAATGAGCAGTTCTTC

v_call: TRBV29-1
j_call: TRBJ1-2
d_call: -
clone_size: many
cdr3_aa: CSVVKGGGSGYTF
cdr3_nt: TGCAGCGTTGTGAAAGGAGGGGGTTCTGGCTACACCTTC

v_call: TRBV6-1
j_call: TRBJ2-5
d_call: -
clone_size: -
cdr3_aa: CASRYTPLGATRETQYF
cdr3_nt: TGTGCCAGCAGGTACACCCCACTGGGGGCAACACGGGAGACCCAGTACTTC

v_call: TRBV28
j_call: TRBJ1-2
d_call: -
clone_size: -
cdr3_aa: CASKGPGGGYGNTF
cdr3_nt: TGTGCCAGCAAGGGCCCGGGGGGCGGCTATGGCAACACCTTC

v_call: TRBV5-1
j_call: TRBJ2-1
d_call: -
clone_size: -
cdr3_aa: CASSLDTLYNEQFF
cdr3_nt: TGCGCCAGCAGCTTGGACACCCTATACAATGAGCAGTTCTTC

v_call: TRBV11-1
j_call: TRBJ2-7
d_call: -
clone_size: -
cdr3_aa: CAISLVGRAPREQYF
cdr3_nt: TGTGCCATCAGCTTAGTGGGCAGGGCGCCAAGAGAGCAGTACTTC

v_call: TRBV29-1
j_call: TRBJ2-3
d_call: -
clone_size: -
cdr3_aa: CSVGLAGPAYTQYF
cdr3_nt: TGCAGCGTTGGGTTGGCTGGGCCGGCATATACGCAGTATTTT

v_call: TRBV5-1
j_call: TRBJ1-3
d_call: -
clone_size: -
cdr3_aa: CASRSLGEPGNTIYF
cdr3_nt: TGCGCCAGCAGATCGCTTGGAGAACCTGGAAACACCATATATTTT

v_call: TRBV11-3
j_call: TRBJ1-6
d_call: TRBD1
clone_size: -
cdr3_aa: CARSQQRDRNSTRTNPPLHF
cdr3_nt: TGTGCCCGCAGCCAGCAGCGGGACAGGAACTCCACTCGAACAAATCCACCCCTCCACTTT

v_call: TRBV6-5
j_call: TRBJ1-4
d_call: -
clone_size: many
cdr3_aa: CASKGNNEKLFF
cdr3_nt: TGTGCCAGCAAGGGCAACAATGAAAAACTGTTTTTT

v_call: TRBV11-3
j_call: TRBJ1-6
d_call: -
clone_size: -
cdr3_aa: CASRRGTKNSPLHF
cdr3_nt: TGTGCCAGCAGGCGAGGGACAAAAAATTCACCCCTCCACTTT

v_call: TRBV20-1
j_call: TRBJ1-1
d_call: -
clone_size: -
cdr3_aa: CSARDLDTEASF
cdr3_nt: TGCAGTGCTAGAGATTTGGATACTGAAGCTTCCTTT

v_call: TRBV6-5
j_call: TRBJ1-6
d_call: -
clone_size: -
cdr3_aa: CASSSQRNSPLHF
cdr3_nt: TGTGCCAGCAGTTCTCAACGTAATTCACCCCTCCACTTT

v_call: TRBV28
j_call: TRBJ2-7
d_call: TRBD2
clone_size: -
cdr3_aa: CTSVGPGLAGYEQYF
cdr3_nt: TGTACCAGCGTGGGCCCGGGACTAGCGGGCTACGAGCAGTACTTC

v_call: TRBV6-1
j_call: TRBJ2-5
d_call: TRBD1
clone_size: -
cdr3_aa: CVSRETGVGTQYF
cdr3_nt: TGTGTCAGCAGGGAGACAGGGGTCGGAACCCAGTACTTC

v_call: TRBV6-5
j_call: TRBJ2-1
d_call: TRBD2
clone_size: many
cdr3_aa: CATSKASGIDYNEQFF
cdr3_nt: TGTGCCACCTCTAAGGCAAGCGGGATCGACTACAATGAGCAGTTCTTC

v_call: TRBV4-1
j_call: TRBJ1-1
d_call: -
clone_size: few
cdr3_aa: CASSQARGDTEAFF
cdr3_nt: TGCGCCAGCAGCCAGGCCAGGGGAGATACTGAAGCTTTCTTT

v_call: TRBV20-1
j_call: TRBJ1-5
d_call: -
clone_size: few
cdr3_aa: CSASGQFGGQPQHF
cdr3_nt: TGCAGTGCCTCCGGACAGTTTGGGGGCCAGCCCCAGCATTTT

v_call: TRBV20-1
j_call: TRBJ2-1
d_call: -
clone_size: -
cdr3_aa: CSASGSGSDFGNEQLF
cdr3_nt: -

v_call: TRBV20-1
j_call: TRBJ2-7
d_call: TRBD2
clone_size: -
cdr3_aa: CSVAAGGPDEQYF
cdr3_nt: TGCAGTGTTGCGGCGGGAGGGCCAGACGAGCAGTACTTC

v_call: TRBV10-3
j_call: TRBJ2-3
d_call: -
clone_size: -
cdr3_aa: CAISESRGSTDTRYF
cdr3_nt: TGTGCCATAAGTGAATCTAGGGGAAGCACAGATACGCGGTATTTT

v_call: TRBV11-2
j_call: TRBJ2-3
d_call: -
clone_size: -
cdr3_aa: CARSLSLADTQYF
cdr3_nt: TGTGCCAGAAGCCTTAGCCTCGCAGATACACAATATTTT

v_call: TRBV29-1
j_call: TRBJ2-7
d_call: TRBD2
clone_size: -
cdr3_aa: CSADSGSGHERYF
cdr3_nt: TGCAGCGCCGATAGCGGGAGTGGGCACGAGCGGTACTTC

v_call: TRBV11-3
j_call: TRBJ2-3
d_call: -
clone_size: -
cdr3_aa: CASSSDGGPPTDTHYF
cdr3_nt: TGTGCCAGCAGCTCCGACGGCGGGCCTCCCACAGATACGCACTATTTT

v_call: TRBV12-3/TRBV12-4
j_call: TRBJ2-2
d_call: -
clone_size: -
cdr3_aa: CASANGPATNTGELFF
cdr3_nt: TGTGCCAGCGCCAATGGGCCAGCAACGAACACCGGGGAGCTGTTTTTT

v_call: TRBV28
j_call: TRBJ2-7
d_call: -
clone_size: -
cdr3_aa: CARSPRGSLYEQYF
cdr3_nt: TGTGCCAGGAGTCCCCGGGGGTCCTTGTACGAGCAGTACTTC

v_call: TRBV10-3
j_call: TRBJ2-1
d_call: TRBD2
clone_size: -
cdr3_aa: CAISGGSGSSYNEQFF
cdr3_nt: TGTGCCATCAGTGGGGGGAGCGGGAGCTCCTACAATGAGCAGTTCTTC

v_call: TRBV20-1
j_call: TRBJ2-3
d_call: -
clone_size: -
cdr3_aa: CSASHGQITDTQYF
cdr3_nt: TGCAGTGCTAGCCACGGACAAATTACAGATACGCAGTATTTT

v_call: TRBV5-1
j_call: TRBJ1-5
d_call: -
clone_size: many
cdr3_aa: CASSLSQPQHF
cdr3_nt: TGCGCCAGCAGCCTCAGTCAGCCCCAGCATTTT

v_call: TRBV6-5
j_call: TRBJ1-1
d_call: -
clone_size: -
cdr3_aa: CASSRGVTEASF
cdr3_nt: TGTGCCAGTAGCCGAGGGGTGACTGAAGCTTCCTTT

v_call: TRBV7-8
j_call: TRBJ2-5
d_call: -
clone_size: -
cdr3_aa: CASSLVRGIGGTQYF
cdr3_nt: TGTGCCAGCAGCTTAGTGAGGGGGATAGGGGGGACCCAGTACTTC